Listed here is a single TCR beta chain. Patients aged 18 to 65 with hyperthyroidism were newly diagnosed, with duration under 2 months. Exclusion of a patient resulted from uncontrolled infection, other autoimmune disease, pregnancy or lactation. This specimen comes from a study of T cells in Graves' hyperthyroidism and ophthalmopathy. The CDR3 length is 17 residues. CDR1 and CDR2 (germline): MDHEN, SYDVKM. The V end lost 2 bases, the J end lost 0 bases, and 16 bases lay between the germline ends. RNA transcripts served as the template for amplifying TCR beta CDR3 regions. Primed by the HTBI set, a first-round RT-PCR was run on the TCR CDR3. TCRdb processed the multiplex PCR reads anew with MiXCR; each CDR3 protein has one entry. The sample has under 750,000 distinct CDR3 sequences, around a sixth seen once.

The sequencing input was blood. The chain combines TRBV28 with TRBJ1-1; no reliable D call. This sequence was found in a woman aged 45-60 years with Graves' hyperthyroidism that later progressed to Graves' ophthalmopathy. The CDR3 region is CASSLPSSGRMNTEAFF. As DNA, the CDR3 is TGTGCCAGCAGTTTACCCTCCTCCGGACGGATGAACACTGAAGCTTTCTTT. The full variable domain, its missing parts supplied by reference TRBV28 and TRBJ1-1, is DVKVTQSSRYLVKRTGEKVFLECVQDMDHENMFWYRQDPGLGLRLIYFSYDVKMKEKGDIPEGYSVSREKKERFSLILESASTNQTSMYLCASSLPSSGRMNTEAFFGQGTRLTVV.